Below are 29 T cell receptor beta chains sequenced from a single sample in a study of shared clonotypes between healthy human individuals. Profiled with immunoSEQ multiplex PCR; TCRdb holds only in-frame clones, not every one. In the table there are hundreds of thousands of clones, about three quarters of which are singletons. What was sequenced was memory CD4+ T cells sorted from blood. Subset given: CD45RA-negative fraction. These receptors came from a woman under 40 in good health.

V gene TRBV9 combines with J gene TRBJ2-2, with D possibly being TRBD1 or TRBD2 (6 bases each). The CDR3 covers 14 residues. Germline values: CDR1 SGDLS, CDR2 YYNGEE. V was pared by 5 bases and J by 10 bases, with 18 bases between. CDR3 sequence reads: CASSRGGLAKELFF. The CDR3, as DNA: TGTGCCAGCAGTCGAGGGGGGCTCGCAAAGGAGCTGTTTTTT.

J is TRBJ2-2 and V is TRBV18; 7 bases are shared with TRBD1. The germline V gene encodes CDR1 KGHSH and CDR2 LQKENI. The ends lost 5 bases at V and 2 bases at J; junction bases unmatched: 8. This CDR3 comprises 16 residues. CDR3 loop: CASSNTGTANTGELFF. The CDR3 DNA follows: TGTGCCAGCTCAAATACCGGGACAGCTAACACCGGGGAGCTGTTTTTT.

This clone was found once. The chain uses TRBV9 and TRBJ2-2; 10 bases agree with TRBD2. The CDR3 is made up of 17 amino acids. With 0 bases clipped from V and 4 bases from J, the junction kept 6 bases outside the gene matches. The germline gives CDR1 SGDLS, CDR2 YYNGEE. For the CDR3, the DNA is TGTGCCAGCAGCGTAGCTAGCGGGAGAGGGGGCACCGGGGAGCTGTTTTTT. The encoded protein is CASSVASGRGGTGELFF.

The chain combines TRBV27 with TRBJ1-5; the D gene is possibly TRBD1 (5 bases). The V gene's germline CDR1 is MNHEY and CDR2 SMNVEV (reference sequence). The CDR3 spans 17 residues. Trimming removed 3 bases from V and 2 bases from J, with 17 bases in between. CDR3 in amino acids: CASSFRDPLMGNQPQHF. Here the CDR3 DNA reads TGTGCCAGCAGTTTCCGGGACCCCCTGATGGGCAATCAGCCCCAGCATTTT.

The CDR3: CASSLGLRANTGELFF. CDR3 in DNA: TGTGCCAGCAGCTTAGGGCTCAGAGCGAACACCGGGGAGCTGTTTTTT. The rearrangement links TRBV11-2 to TRBJ2-2, with D unclear. The CDR3 has 16 residues. Deletions cut 1 base from V and 0 bases from J, with 9 bases between. CDR1 and CDR2 (germline): SGHAT, FQNNGV.

The V gene is TRBV5-1, the J gene TRBJ2-7; D perhaps matches TRBD2 (5 bases). Deletions cut 4 bases from V and 5 bases from J, with 19 bases between. Germline CDR1 reads SGHRS; CDR2 reads YFSETQ. This CDR3 region has 15 residues. The DNA for the CDR3 is TGCGCCAGCAGCCCGGGTGGGAGTTTAGTCAACGAGCAGTACTTC. Protein: CASSPGGSLVNEQYF.

The table lists this clone with a count of one. The chain links TRBV7-9 to TRBJ2-2, with D tentatively TRBD1 (5 bases). This CDR3 is built from 18 residues. Germline V gene data show CDR1 as SEHNR and CDR2 as FQNEAQ (reference sequence). Trimming left V 0 bases short and J 0 bases short, with 14 bases between. In DNA form, the CDR3 reads TGTGCCAGCAGCTTAGCCGTCATGGGGCTTGCGAACACCGGGGAGCTGTTTTTT. Encoded protein: CASSLAVMGLANTGELFF. Together with reference TRBV7-9 and TRBJ2-2, the CDR3 gives the full variable domain: DTGVSQNPRHKITKRGQNVTFRCDPISEHNRLYWYRQTLGQGPEFLTYFQNEAQLEKSRLLSDRFSAERPKGSFSTLEIQRTEQGDSAMYLCASSLAVMGLANTGELFFGEGSRLTVL.

This clone was picked up one time. This sequence joins TRBV7-2 and TRBJ2-1, with 8 bases fitting TRBD2. The germline V gene has CDR1 SGHTA and CDR2 FQGNSA. The trim removed 0 bases at V and 7 bases at J, leaving 5 bases unmatched. The CDR3 runs 15 residues. The chain's CDR3 is CASSLAVPSGNEQFF. The DNA for the CDR3 is TGTGCCAGCAGCTTAGCGGTCCCTAGCGGGAATGAGCAGTTCTTC.

The genes are TRBV21-1 and TRBJ2-1; no DNA check was done on the table's D call, TRBD1. TRBV21-1 has pseudogene status. The length of the CDR3 is 15 residues. The CDR3 DNA reads as TGTGCCAGCAGCTCCTCGGAACAGGGGGTCCATGAGCAGTTCTTC. Its protein is CASSSSEQGVHEQFF.

This clone was seen a single time. J is TRBJ2-7 and V is TRBV5-6, with D tentatively TRBD2 (6 bases). The germline gives CDR1 SGHDT, CDR2 YYEEEE. CDR3 length: 13 amino acids. Trimming took 3 bases from V and 3 from J, leaving 10 bases between them. The CDR3 here is CASSWPGGYEQYF. CDR3 bases: TGTGCCAGCAGCTGGCCCGGGGGCTACGAGCAGTACTTC.

The V gene is TRBV27, the J gene TRBJ1-5; no definite D call. V lost 6 bases, J lost 0 bases, and 6 bases lay in between. Germline V gene lookup returns CDR1 MNHEY and CDR2 SMNVEV (reference sequence). CDR3 length: 13 amino acids. The CDR3 DNA sequence: TGTGCCAGCAGAACCCATAGCAATCAGCCCCAGCATTTT. Translating it yields CASRTHSNQPQHF.

This rearrangement joins TRBV6-5 to TRBJ2-7, with TRBD1 matching 11 bases. V gave up 6 bases and J gave up 5 bases; unmatched junction bases: 9. The CDR3 sequence is 15 residues long. The germline gives CDR1 MNHEY, CDR2 SVGAGI. CDR3 residues: CASRKGQGAFDEQYF. In DNA, the CDR3 is TGTGCCAGCAGGAAAGGACAGGGGGCTTTCGACGAGCAGTACTTC.

The genes are TRBV5-1 and TRBJ1-1; D perhaps matches TRBD1 (5 bases). Germline V gene lookup returns CDR1 SGHRS and CDR2 YFSETQ. This CDR3 is built from 16 residues. Trimming removed 3 bases at V and 1 base at J, with 16 bases between. The CDR3 region is CASSSGGAAANTEAFF. CDR3 DNA: TGCGCCAGCAGCTCGGGGGGTGCAGCCGCGAACACTGAAGCTTTCTTT.

The chain joins TRBV27 to TRBJ2-6; possible D gene TRBD2, 5 bases. V was trimmed by 6 bases and J by 0 bases, leaving 21 bases between them. This CDR3 is built from 19 residues. CDR1 and CDR2 (germline): MNHEY, SMNVEV (reference sequence). The CDR3 here is CASRRAFETKDSGANVLTF. For the CDR3, the DNA is TGTGCCAGCAGGCGGGCCTTCGAGACCAAAGACTCTGGGGCCAACGTCCTGACTTTC.

To note about this clone: Other DNA sequences within the sample encode an identical CDR3. V and J are TRBV2 and TRBJ2-4; possibly TRBD1 for D (6 bases). The germline V and J ends were trimmed by 7 bases and 2 bases, with 9 bases remaining between them. The CDR3 loop spans 13 amino acids. Germline CDR1 SNHLY, CDR2 FYNNEI. CDR3 sequence reads: CASIRDTKNIQYF. The DNA for the CDR3 is TGTGCCAGCATACGGGACACCAAAAACATTCAGTACTTC.

This clone was observed a handful of times. Here the CDR3 reads CASRPGTGITGELFF. The CDR3 DNA reads TGTGCCAGCCGTCCCGGGACAGGGATCACCGGGGAGCTGTTTTTT. The chain couples TRBV27 to TRBJ2-2, with 9 bases lining up with TRBD1. Trimming at V came to 8 bases and at J to 4 bases, leaving 8 bases not matched to a gene. The CDR3 sequence is 15 residues long. Germline loops: CDR1 MNHEY, CDR2 SMNVEV (reference sequence).

The genes are TRBV6-6 and TRBJ2-5, with D perhaps matching TRBD2 (5 bases). V dropped 6 bases and J dropped 4 bases, with 18 bases sitting between them. Per germline, CDR1 MNHNY and CDR2 SVGAGI (reference sequence). The CDR3 covers 15 residues. The CDR3 spells CASSPYGSPRETQYF. DNA for the CDR3: TGTGCCAGCAGCCCTTATGGGAGCCCAAGAGAGACCCAGTACTTC.

This chain uses TRBV5-1 with TRBJ1-1; possibly TRBD1 for D (5 bases). The V end was cut by 3 bases, the J end by 4 bases, with 16 bases between. The CDR3 sequence is 15 residues long. The germline V gene encodes CDR1 SGHRS and CDR2 YFSETQ. The CDR3 sequence is CASSSEQARGTEAFF. The CDR3, as DNA: TGCGCCAGCAGCTCGGAACAGGCGAGGGGCACTGAAGCTTTCTTT.

The V gene is TRBV7-9, the J gene TRBJ2-1; 10 positions agree with TRBD2. V dropped 5 bases and J dropped 5; count of bases not matched to a gene: 6. Germline lookup yields CDR1 SEHNR and CDR2 FQNEAQ (reference sequence). The CDR3 is 15 amino acids. CDR3 amino acids: CASSPSGRVNNEQFF. DNA for the CDR3: TGTGCCAGCAGCCCCAGCGGGAGGGTAAACAATGAGCAGTTCTTC.

V and J are TRBV2 and TRBJ1-2; no definite D call. Deletions cut 5 bases from V and 1 base from J, with 11 bases between. Looked up from germline, CDR1 is SNHLY and CDR2 is FYNNEI. The CDR3 has 14 residues. CDR3 DNA: TGTGCCAGCAGTCTTGGGTTCCTTAACTATGGCTACACCTTC. Encoded protein: CASSLGFLNYGYTF.

V is TRBV19 and J is TRBJ1-1; perhaps TRBD1 as D (6 bases). Trimming took off 3 bases at V and 1 base at J, with 9 bases between the two ends. Germline V gene sequence: CDR1 LNHDA, CDR2 SQIVND (reference sequence). There are 14 residues in the CDR3. In DNA, the CDR3 is TGTGCCAGTAGTATGGGGGGCTGGAACACTGAAGCTTTCTTT. Encoded protein: CASSMGGWNTEAFF.

The chain links TRBV10-1 to TRBJ2-7; 14 bases match TRBD2. V dropped 3 bases and J dropped 3; count of bases not matched to a gene: 7. Per germline, CDR1 WNHNN and CDR2 SYGVQD (reference sequence). The CDR3 is made up of 17 amino acids. This CDR3 reads CASSERLAGGNHYEQYF. The CDR3 nucleotides are TGCGCCAGCAGTGAAAGACTAGCGGGAGGGAACCACTACGAGCAGTACTTC.

This chain uses TRBV5-1 with TRBJ2-1; TRBD1 or TRBD2 may be the D gene (5 bases each). Germline V gene lookup returns CDR1 SGHRS and CDR2 YFSETQ. With 3 bases removed from V and 9 bases from J, the gap between germline ends came to 16 bases. The CDR3 runs to 14 residues. For the CDR3, the DNA is TGCGCCAGCAGCTATCCTACAGAGGGGTCTGAGCAGTTCTTC. Amino acids: CASSYPTEGSEQFF.

This clone has just a few counts. This sequence joins TRBV23-1 and TRBJ1-2; D gene unclear. TRBV23-1 belongs to the ORF category, with a function that is uncertain. CDR3 size: 11 residues. The V gene lost 3 bases and the J gene lost 4 bases, with 3 bases spanning the gap. The CDR3 nucleotides are TGCGCCAGCAGTCACTCCTATGGCTACACCTTC. Translating gives CASSHSYGYTF.

The chain combines TRBV2 with TRBJ1-5; 7 bases fit TRBD1. The CDR3 has 15 amino acids. Germline CDR1 is SNHLY and CDR2 is FYNNEI. With 9 bases clipped from V and 4 bases from J, the junction kept 12 bases outside the gene matches. The CDR3 protein is CASGRQGALNQPQHF. DNA for the CDR3: TGTGCCAGTGGGAGACAGGGCGCTCTTAATCAGCCCCAGCATTTT.

This chain links TRBV19 with TRBJ1-2; tentative D call: TRBD1 (5 bases). V lost 4 bases and J lost 3, with 12 bases in between. Germline values: CDR1 LNHDA, CDR2 SQIVND (reference sequence). The CDR3 is made up of 14 amino acids. The CDR3 loop is CASSKGRGDYGYTF. The CDR3 coding sequence is TGTGCCAGTAGTAAGGGCCGGGGGGACTATGGCTACACCTTC.

In its sample, this clone was seen once. Given a much more abundant clone one base away, this may be a read error. This specimen includes other DNA sequences encoding the same CDR3. The chain carries TRBV7-2 and TRBJ1-5, with D possibly being TRBD1 (5 bases). Germline CDR1 reads SGHTA; CDR2 reads FQGNSA. Trimming left V 1 base short and J 2 bases short, with 6 bases between. The length of the CDR3 is 14 residues. The CDR3 spells CASSLGGGNQPQHF. CDR3 nucleotides: TGTGCCAGCAGCTTAGGGGGGGGCAATCAGCCCCAGCATTTT.

The chain's CDR3 is CASSPGTIYNEQFF. DNA for the CDR3: TGCGCCAGCAGCCCGGGGACTATCTACAATGAGCAGTTCTTC. The chain is built from TRBV5-1 and TRBJ2-1; 7 nucleotides line up with TRBD2. CDR1 and CDR2 (germline): SGHRS, YFSETQ. The V gene end was trimmed by 4 bases and the J gene end by 3 bases; junction bases not matched to a gene: 4. The CDR3 contains 14 residues.

The V and J genes are TRBV28 and TRBJ2-6, with D unclear. The V gene's germline CDR1 is MDHEN and CDR2 SYDVKM. V dropped 3 bases and J dropped 0 bases, with 6 bases sitting between them. The CDR3 sequence is 15 residues long. The CDR3 sequence: CASSFLGSGANVLTF. The CDR3 DNA reads as TGTGCCAGCAGTTTCTTAGGCTCTGGGGCCAACGTCCTGACTTTC.